Following are 24 T cell receptor beta chains from one sample sequenced in a study of blood T cell repertoires in COVID-19. Repertoires were generated with immunoSEQ multiplex PCR, while TCRdb's copy carries only in-frame clones and drops some. The sample carries 90,000 to 100,000 clones, about nine tenths recorded once. Sequencing input: peripheral blood. Receptor source: a man aged 45-60 years with acute or convalescent COVID-19.

The V gene is TRBV19, the J gene TRBJ1-5; tentative D call: TRBD1 (6 bases). Germline V gives CDR1 LNHDA, CDR2 SQIVND (reference sequence). CDR3 size: 15 residues. Trimming stripped 5 bases from V and 2 bases from J, with 13 bases between. CDR3: CASSSTGNGNQPQHF. CDR3 DNA: TGTGCCAGTAGTTCAACAGGGAATGGCAATCAGCCCCAGCATTTT.

The genes are TRBV27 and TRBJ2-1, with D maybe TRBD1 (5 bases). The germline V gene has CDR1 MNHEY and CDR2 SMNVEV (reference sequence). The CDR3 spans 12 residues. Between the trimmed V and J ends, which lost 5 bases and 8 bases, there was a span of 10 bases. CDR3 bases: TGTGCCAGCAGTCATAAAGGGGATGAGCAGTTCTTC. It translates to CASSHKGDEQFF.

V gene TRBV5-6 combines with J gene TRBJ1-2, with 7 bases matching TRBD1. Germline-derived CDR1 and CDR2 are SGHDT and YYEEEE. The CDR3 is 14 residues long. Unmatched junction bases numbered 9, after V lost 6 bases and J lost 4 bases. The CDR3: CASTPPGGFYGYTF. The CDR3 nucleotides read TGTGCCAGCACACCACCAGGGGGTTTCTATGGCTACACCTTC.

The V call is TRBV12-3 or TRBV12-4, the J call TRBJ1-2; TRBD1 might be the D (6 bases). The V gene lost 1 base and the J gene lost 4 bases, with 7 bases spanning the gap. The length of the CDR3 is 13 residues. The CDR3 DNA is TGTGCCAGCAGTTTAGGCAGGGGCTATGGCTACACCTTC. Its translation: CASSLGRGYGYTF.

V gene TRBV30 combines with J gene TRBJ1-2, with 8 positions matching TRBD1. The V segment lost 0 bases and the J segment 5 bases; nucleotides outside the gene matches: 8. This CDR3 is built from 15 residues. CDR1 is GTSNPN and CDR2 is SVGIG in the germline V gene (reference sequence). The CDR3 nucleotides are TGTGCCTGGAGTGTCTTCAGGGGGCTATCGTATGGCTACACCTTC. The encoded protein is CAWSVFRGLSYGYTF.

This chain connects TRBV24-1 to TRBJ2-3; D possibly corresponds to TRBD2 (5 bases). Deletions cut 2 bases from V and 4 bases from J, with 12 bases between. The CDR3 consists of 15 residues. Germline V gives CDR1 KGHDR, CDR2 SFDVKD. The CDR3 loop reads CATSDSDGLSDTQYF. The DNA of the CDR3 is TGTGCCACCAGTGATTCCGACGGACTTTCAGATACGCAGTATTTT.

In this sample, this clone turned up a few times. The J gene is TRBJ2-7, the V gene TRBV5-6; 8 bases line up with TRBD1. The CDR3 has 14 amino acids. CDR1 is SGHDT, CDR2 YYEEEE, per germline. Germline trimming cut 1 base from V and 5 bases from J; bases unmatched to any gene: 5. The CDR3 loop is CASSLQGALDEQYF. In DNA, the CDR3 is TGTGCCAGCAGCTTGCAGGGGGCTCTAGACGAGCAGTACTTC.

V and J are TRBV6-5 and TRBJ2-7; D ambiguous. V lost 0 bases and J 8 bases, leaving 5 bases between the germline ends. Looked up from germline, CDR1 is MNHEY and CDR2 is SVGAGI. CDR3 size: 11 residues. CDR3 loop: CASSYSRKQYF. CDR3 bases: TGTGCCAGCAGTTACTCGAGGAAGCAGTACTTC.

The chain links TRBV5-1 to TRBJ2-3, with D possibly TRBD1 on 7 matching bases. The ends were cut back, 2 bases at V and 0 bases at J, with 10 bases in the middle. Germline values: CDR1 SGHRS, CDR2 YFSETQ. This CDR3 comprises 15 residues. The CDR3 region is CASSFRGESTDTQYF. For the CDR3, the DNA is TGCGCCAGCAGCTTCAGGGGGGAAAGCACAGATACGCAGTATTTT.

The V gene is TRBV7-6, the J gene TRBJ2-2; tentative D call: TRBD1 (8 bases). Germline V lookup: CDR1 SGHVS, CDR2 FNYEAQ. The CDR3 runs 14 residues. Trimming left V 11 bases short and J 5 bases short, with 18 bases between. Written as DNA, the CDR3 is TGTGCCGGAGGGACAGGCGGGGGTACCGGGGAGCTGTTTTTT. It codes for CAGGTGGGTGELFF.

The CDR3 reads CASSLASSRTEAFF. CDR3 sequence (DNA): TGCGCCAGCAGCTTGGCCAGTTCACGCACTGAAGCTTTCTTT. The chain employs TRBV5-1 and TRBJ1-1; D uncertain. Trimming took off 0 bases at V and 4 bases at J, with 10 bases between the two ends. Germline CDR1 reads SGHRS; CDR2 reads YFSETQ. The CDR3 length is 14 residues.

This rearrangement joins TRBV27 to TRBJ1-5, with 10 bases that match TRBD1. Germline lookup yields CDR1 MNHEY and CDR2 SMNVEV (reference sequence). J gave up 3 bases and V 2 bases, and 4 bases lay outside the gene matches. The CDR3 is made up of 16 amino acids. CDR3 nucleotides: TGTGCCAGCAGTTTAATGGGACAGGGGTCCAATCAGCCCCAGCATTTT. It translates to CASSLMGQGSNQPQHF.

The chain employs TRBV29-1 and TRBJ2-7, with TRBD2 identical over 10 bases. This CDR3 has 14 residues. V lost 4 bases to trimming and J lost 8 bases; unmatched junction nucleotides: 11. Germline CDR1 and CDR2: SQVTM and ANQGSEA. Here the CDR3 reads CSVVRAGGPEQQYF. The CDR3, as DNA: TGCAGCGTTGTTAGAGCGGGAGGGCCGGAGCAGCAGTACTTC.

V usage is TRBV19 and J usage is TRBJ2-3; D gene uncertain. V shed 4 bases and J shed 3 bases, with 14 bases lying between them. CDR3 length equals 15 residues. The germline V gene encodes CDR1 LNHDA and CDR2 SQIVND (reference sequence). For the CDR3, the DNA is TGTGCCAGTAGTAGGGTAGACAACCCGACAGATACGCAGTATTTT. Protein sequence: CASSRVDNPTDTQYF.

This clone came up once. The chain recombines TRBV4-1 with TRBJ2-1; 12 bases match TRBD2. With 1 base clipped from V and 8 bases from J, the junction kept 9 bases outside the gene matches. This CDR3 is built from 17 residues. Germline V lookup: CDR1 MGHRA, CDR2 YSYEKL. CDR3 amino acids: CASSQVGLAGGGDEQFF. The CDR3 nucleotides read TGCGCCAGCAGCCAAGTCGGGCTAGCGGGAGGGGGTGATGAGCAGTTCTTC.

The rearrangement links TRBV19 to TRBJ2-1; D remains unclear. CDR3 length: 13 amino acids. Germline assignment: CDR1 LNHDA and CDR2 SQIVND (reference sequence). Trimming cost V 6 bases and J 2 bases, with 8 bases left between them. CDR3 region: CASRPTTYNEQFF. The CDR3 DNA reads TGTGCCAGTAGGCCTACTACCTACAATGAGCAGTTCTTC.

This clone was seen once. The chain combines TRBV7-9 with TRBJ2-3; D might be TRBD1 (5 bases). The CDR3 spans 13 residues. V shed 3 bases and J shed 6 bases, with 10 bases lying between them. Germline CDR1 SEHNR, CDR2 FQNEAQ (reference sequence). DNA for the CDR3: TGTGCCAGCAGCTTGACGACAGCGGATACGCAGTATTTT. Its translation: CASSLTTADTQYF.

The V gene is TRBV5-4, the J gene TRBJ2-3, with TRBD1 as a possible D gene (5 bases). Germline loops: CDR1 SGHNT, CDR2 YYREEE (reference sequence). The V end was cut by 1 base, the J end by 0 bases, with 15 bases between. The CDR3 is made up of 17 amino acids. CDR3 DNA sequence: TGTGCCAGCAGCTTGAACCGCCACAGGAAGAGCACAGATACGCAGTATTTT. Translated, it gives CASSLNRHRKSTDTQYF.

The CDR3 loop is CASSAADRGTRGYTF. Written as DNA, the CDR3 is TGTGCCAGTAGTGCTGCGGACAGGGGCACCCGTGGCTACACCTTC. The rearrangement uses TRBV19 and TRBJ1-2; 9 positions agree with TRBD1. Trimming at V came to 5 bases and at J to 7 bases, leaving 11 bases not matched to a gene. CDR1 LNHDA and CDR2 SQIVND come from the germline V gene (reference sequence). The CDR3 spans 15 residues.

The V and J genes are TRBV5-1 and TRBJ1-2; 7 positions match TRBD1. Trimming removed 1 base from V and 11 bases from J; junction bases left unmatched: 8. This CDR3 comprises 13 residues. CDR1 and CDR2 from the germline V gene are SGHRS and YFSETQ. The CDR3 DNA sequence: TGCGCCAGCAGCTTGACAGGGGATCTTGGATACACCTTC. Protein product: CASSLTGDLGYTF.

The chain joins TRBV30 to TRBJ2-2, with 7 bases lining up with TRBD2. CDR3 length: 14 amino acids. Germline assignment: CDR1 GTSNPN and CDR2 SVGIG (reference sequence). Unmatched junction bases numbered 4, after V lost 1 base and J lost 5 bases. CDR3 sequence reads: CAWSALAETGELFF. The CDR3 nucleotides are TGTGCCTGGAGTGCCCTAGCGGAGACCGGGGAGCTGTTTTTT.

The V and J genes are TRBV28 and TRBJ1-4; 7 bases map to TRBD1. The trim removed 8 bases at V and 5 bases at J, leaving 5 bases unmatched. Looked up from germline, CDR1 is MDHEN and CDR2 is SYDVKM. This CDR3 contains 13 residues. CDR3 residues: CASGDRLNEKLFF. The CDR3 bases are TGTGCCAGCGGGGACAGATTAAATGAAAAACTGTTTTTT.

The J gene is TRBJ2-4, the V gene TRBV6-5; TRBD1 might be the D (6 bases). Germline CDR1 MNHEY, CDR2 SVGAGI. The CDR3 is 14 residues long. Between the trimmed V and J ends, which lost 10 bases and 4 bases, there was a span of 17 bases. CDR3 residues: CAIAPPTGKNIQYF. In DNA, the CDR3 is TGTGCCATCGCCCCCCCAACAGGGAAAAACATTCAGTACTTC.

The genes are TRBV3-1 (or the pseudogene TRBV3-2) and TRBJ2-2; possible D gene TRBD2, 5 bases. The V end lost 4 bases, the J end lost 0 bases, and 9 bases lay between the germline ends. This CDR3 has 15 amino acids. Germline V gene sequence: CDR1 LGHDT, CDR2 YNNKEL (reference sequence). CDR3 amino acids: CASSRPGTNTGELFF. Here the CDR3 DNA reads TGTGCCAGCAGCCGACCGGGGACGAACACCGGGGAGCTGTTTTTT.